A selection of T cell receptor beta chains follows, all from one sample in a study of early T cells in non-severe SARS-CoV-2 infection. TCRdb reprocessed the 5' RACE reads with MiXCR, giving one entry per CDR3 protein. This sample has just over 95,000 distinct CDR3 sequences; approximately 11% occur once, and the top ten carry roughly 5%. The sequences come from whole blood, collected at baseline. All receptors derive from an adult who was a healthcare worker with PCR-confirmed SARS-CoV-2 infection or an uninfected control (not recorded which). Each CDR3 is given with its conserved first and last residue. Fields, in order: clone size, V gene, D gene, J gene, CDR3 length, CDR3 protein, CDR3 DNA. The D gene is left open where the match is weak. Not all rows give a size; the values are once, few, many and, for expanded clones, a class.

size: few
V: TRBV29-1
D: NA
J: TRBJ2-4
length: 11
CDR3: CSAKEKNIQYF
DNA: TGCAGCGCCAAGGAGAAAAACATTCAGTACTTC

size: many
V: TRBV6-6
D: NA
J: TRBJ2-3
length: 14
CDR3: CASSYPSKTDTQYF
DNA: TGTGCCAGCAGTTACCCATCTAAGACAGATACGCAGTATTTT

size: NA
V: TRBV5-1
D: NA
J: TRBJ2-7
length: 15
CDR3: CASSLVPGGSYEQYF
DNA: TGCGCCAGCAGCTTGGTTCCGGGCGGATCCTACGAGCAGTACTTC

size: NA
V: TRBV27
D: TRBD1
J: TRBJ2-4
length: 15
CDR3: CASSLHRGTKNIQYF
DNA: TGTGCCAGCAGTTTACACAGGGGAACCAAAAACATTCAGTACTTC

size: many
V: TRBV7-3
D: NA
J: TRBJ2-1
length: 14
CDR3: CASSSTSRGAEQFF
DNA: TGTGCCAGCAGCTCCACATCCCGCGGGGCAGAGCAGTTCTTC

size: NA
V: TRBV6-5
D: TRBD2
J: TRBJ2-7
length: 15
CDR3: CASSQSLAVSYEQYF
DNA: TGTGCCAGCAGCCAATCACTAGCGGTCTCCTACGAGCAGTACTTC

size: few
V: TRBV9
D: TRBD1
J: TRBJ2-7
length: 15
CDR3: CASSVEGQGFSEQYF
DNA: TGTGCCAGCAGCGTAGAGGGACAGGGTTTTTCCGAGCAGTACTTC

size: many
V: TRBV27
D: TRBD2
J: TRBJ2-1
length: 12
CDR3: CASSYSGRALFF
DNA: TGTGCCAGCAGTTATAGCGGGAGGGCCTTATTCTTC

size: few
V: TRBV20-1
D: TRBD2
J: TRBJ2-4
length: 17
CDR3: CSASETTSGVAKNIQYF
DNA: TGCAGTGCTAGTGAGACAACTAGCGGTGTCGCCAAAAACATTCAGTACTTC

size: NA
V: TRBV6-1
D: TRBD1
J: TRBJ1-2
length: 14
CDR3: CASSDKGQDNSYTF
DNA: TGTGCCAGCAGTGATAAGGGACAGGATAACAGCTACACCTTC

size: few
V: TRBV3-1
D: NA
J: TRBJ2-5
length: 17
CDR3: CASSQDTYSLGQETQYF
DNA: TGTGCCAGCAGCCAAGATACATATAGTTTGGGACAAGAGACCCAGTACTTC

size: NA
V: TRBV29-1
D: NA
J: TRBJ2-5
length: 11
CDR3: CSVERRETQYF
DNA: TGCAGCGTGGAGCGGCGGGAGACCCAGTACTTC

size: NA
V: TRBV12-3/TRBV12-4
D: NA
J: TRBJ2-2
length: 16
CDR3: CASSFYKGGITGELFF
DNA: TGTGCCAGCAGTTTTTATAAAGGGGGAATCACCGGGGAGCTGTTTTTT

size: NA
V: TRBV3-1
D: NA
J: TRBJ1-2
length: 12
CDR3: CASSRQADGYTF
DNA: TGTGCCAGCAGCCGACAGGCAGATGGCTACACCTTC

size: NA
V: TRBV7-2
D: NA
J: TRBJ2-5
length: 12
CDR3: CASSHYQETQYF
DNA: TGTGCCAGCAGCCACTACCAAGAGACCCAGTACTTC

size: NA
V: TRBV29-1
D: NA
J: TRBJ2-7
length: 10
CDR3: CSAGEREQYF
DNA: TGCAGCGCTGGGGAGAGGGAGCAGTACTTC

size: few
V: TRBV24-1
D: NA
J: TRBJ2-2
length: 16
CDR3: CATSDLTLQPTGELFF
DNA: TGTGCCACCAGTGATTTAACCCTCCAGCCCACCGGGGAGCTGTTTTTT

size: NA
V: TRBV5-1
D: TRBD1
J: TRBJ1-1
length: 15
CDR3: CASSLRGPGNTEAFF
DNA: TGCGCCAGCAGCTTGAGGGGGCCGGGGAACACTGAAGCTTTCTTT

size: NA
V: TRBV6-1
D: NA
J: TRBJ1-5
length: 15
CDR3: CASSATGISNQPQHF
DNA: TGTGCCAGCAGTGCTACAGGGATTAGCAATCAGCCCCAGCATTTT

size: NA
V: TRBV20-1
D: TRBD2
J: TRBJ2-7
length: 15
CDR3: CSARTSGRIGYEQYF
DNA: TGCAGTGCAAGGACTAGCGGGAGAATCGGTTACGAGCAGTACTTC

size: NA
V: TRBV29-1
D: NA
J: TRBJ2-7
length: 11
CDR3: CSVDRGAEQYF
DNA: TGCAGCGTTGATCGGGGGGCCGAGCAGTACTTC

size: few
V: TRBV7-2
D: NA
J: TRBJ2-7
length: 15
CDR3: CASSRRTLAIYEQYF
DNA: TGTGCCAGCAGCCGGCGGACTCTAGCTATCTACGAGCAGTACTTC

size: few
V: TRBV28
D: TRBD1
J: TRBJ2-3
length: 14
CDR3: CASRSGQHTDTQYF
DNA: TGTGCCAGCAGATCGGGACAGCACACAGATACGCAGTATTTT

size: NA
V: TRBV6-1
D: TRBD1
J: TRBJ1-6
length: 15
CDR3: CASSTDRGSGSPLHF
DNA: TGTGCCAGCAGTACCGACAGGGGGAGCGGGTCACCCCTCCACTTT

size: few
V: TRBV28
D: TRBD1
J: TRBJ2-1
length: 16
CDR3: CASSLLSQGAYNEQFF
DNA: TGTGCCAGCAGTTTACTTTCGCAGGGGGCTTACAATGAGCAGTTCTTC

size: few
V: TRBV2
D: TRBD2
J: TRBJ2-1
length: 14
CDR3: CASSDTSGNNEQFF
DNA: TGTGCCAGCAGTGATACTAGCGGGAACAATGAGCAGTTCTTC

size: few
V: TRBV7-9
D: TRBD1
J: TRBJ2-1
length: 16
CDR3: CASSLYRGIGYNEQFF
DNA: TGTGCCAGCAGCTTATACAGGGGAATAGGCTACAATGAGCAGTTCTTC

size: few
V: TRBV7-2
D: NA
J: TRBJ1-1
length: 14
CDR3: CASSFKGWNTEAFF
DNA: TGTGCCAGCAGCTTCAAGGGATGGAACACTGAAGCTTTCTTT

size: few
V: TRBV7-9
D: NA
J: TRBJ1-1
length: 13
CDR3: CASIPGSNFEAFF
DNA: TGTGCCAGCATACCCGGGTCCAATTTTGAAGCTTTCTTT

size: NA
V: TRBV11-2
D: NA
J: TRBJ2-2
length: 17
CDR3: CASSLSLGTGNTGELFF
DNA: TGTGCCAGCAGCTTATCTTTAGGAACGGGGAACACCGGGGAGCTGTTTTTT

size: many
V: TRBV4-3
D: TRBD1
J: TRBJ2-6
length: 19
CDR3: CASSQAMGQGVTGANVLTF
DNA: TGCGCCAGCAGCCAAGCAATGGGACAGGGGGTAACTGGGGCCAACGTCCTGACTTTC

size: NA
V: TRBV9
D: NA
J: TRBJ2-1
length: 13
CDR3: CASSPPALAEQFF
DNA: TGTGCCAGCAGCCCACCCGCCCTAGCGGAGCAGTTCTTC